Below are 7 T cell receptor beta chains sequenced from a single sample in a study of control samples from healthy donors and cancer patients (dated by TCRdb to 2020 to 2021). Library preparation employed the immunoSEQ multiplex PCR assay. TCRdb re-hosts the immuneACCESS table, in-frame sequences only. Its copies lack some clones; in the studies checked, an unresolved V gene accounts for under half of them, and the cause for the rest is not known. Here the sample has 74,000 or so clones; 89% occur a single time. The leading ten clones occupy 7.2% of the sample. Sequenced input: blood. Receptors were obtained from a man aged 45-65 years in good health.

The rearrangement joins TRBV5-6 to TRBJ1-5, with TRBD1 matching 10 bases. Trimming took 2 bases from V and 3 from J; bases not matched to a gene: 8. Germline values: CDR1 SGHDT, CDR2 YYEEEE. The CDR3 contains 17 residues. In DNA form, the CDR3 reads TGTGCCAGCAGCTTAGAAGACAGGGGGCGGAACAATCAGCCCCAGCATTTT. Amino acids: CASSLEDRGRNNQPQHF.

The V call is TRBV30, the J call TRBJ1-2, with a weak D call TRBD1 (5 bases). CDR1 and CDR2 (germline): GTSNPN, SVGIG (reference sequence). V gave up 0 bases and J gave up 2 bases, with 13 bases separating them. The CDR3 loop spans 15 amino acids. CDR3 nucleotide sequence: TGTGCCTGGAGTGTGGGGCAGTATGGAAACTATGGCTACACCTTC. This gives the protein CAWSVGQYGNYGYTF.

This clone is a singleton in its sample. The chain employs TRBV7-2 and TRBJ2-1; 12 bases agree with TRBD2. V dropped 2 bases and J dropped 0; count of bases not matched to a gene: 5. This CDR3 region has 18 residues. The germline V gene has CDR1 SGHTA and CDR2 FQGNSA. CDR3 DNA sequence: TGTGCCAGCAGCTTACTAGCGGGGGGGACCGCCTCCTACAATGAGCAGTTCTTC. Amino acid sequence: CASSLLAGGTASYNEQFF.

The chain uses TRBV11-2 and TRBJ2-5; 11 nucleotides line up with TRBD2. The CDR3 contains 17 residues. Germline-derived CDR1 and CDR2 are SGHAT and FQNNGV. The V segment lost 5 bases and the J segment 5 bases; nucleotides outside the gene matches: 13. The CDR3 region has the DNA TGTGCCAGCAGCCTAGGGGCTAGCGGGGGGACTTCGGAGACCCAGTACTTC. It codes for CASSLGASGGTSETQYF.

The chain joins TRBV4-3 to TRBJ1-2; D is unresolved. Trimming pared 0 bases from V and 0 bases from J, leaving 8 bases between. Germline V gene data show CDR1 as LGHNA and CDR2 as YSLEER. The CDR3 runs 15 residues. The CDR3 loop reads CASSQEQYSNYGYTF. DNA of the CDR3: TGCGCCAGCAGCCAAGAACAGTATTCTAACTATGGCTACACCTTC.

This clone was observed a handful of times. This CDR3 reads CASSQVVVLYSYEQYF. The CDR3 DNA sequence: TGCGCCAGCAGTCAGGTCGTGGTCCTATACTCCTACGAGCAGTACTTC. The chain has TRBV23-1 and TRBJ2-7; D is unresolved. TRBV23-1 falls under the ORF class, with uncertain function. V lost 3 bases and J lost 0, with 15 bases in between. The CDR3 extends over 16 amino acids.

This chain connects TRBV5-1 to TRBJ2-5; TRBD2 agrees at 8 bases. V trimming: 5 bases; J trimming: 2 bases; junction bases outside the gene matches: 5. Germline values: CDR1 SGHRS, CDR2 YFSETQ. CDR3 size: 14 residues. The CDR3 DNA reads as TGCGCCAGCAGTAACGGGGGGGCTCAAGAGACCCAGTACTTC. It is translated as CASSNGGAQETQYF.